This entry lists 3 T cell receptor beta chains sequenced from one sample in a study of long-term antiretroviral therapy in people with HIV. Run at survey level, the immunoSEQ assay was version v3.0. Profiled with immunoSEQ multiplex PCR; TCRdb holds only in-frame clones, not every one. The repertoire holds approximately 25,000 clones, with 65% to 85% as singletons. Material: unsorted PBMCs, obtained 0.8 years before starting antiretroviral therapy. These TCRs come from a man between 18 and 35 years old with HIV.

This chain's CDR3 is CASSPEYPNEKLFF. In DNA form, the CDR3 reads TGTGCCAGCTCACCAGAGTATCCTAATGAAAAACTGTTTTTT. The rearrangement links TRBV18 to TRBJ1-4; D remains ambiguous. Germline CDR1 KGHSH, CDR2 LQKENI. The V end lost 2 bases, the J end lost 3 bases, and 7 bases lay between the germline ends. There are 14 residues in the CDR3.

V is TRBV4-1 and J is TRBJ2-1, with a possible D match to TRBD2 (5 bases). Trimming left V 4 bases short and J 3 bases short, with 10 bases between. Germline-derived CDR1 and CDR2 are MGHRA and YSYEKL. There are 14 residues in the CDR3. CDR3: CASSPSRDYNEQFF. The CDR3 region has the DNA TGCGCCAGCAGCCCGTCCCGGGACTACAATGAGCAGTTCTTC.

V is TRBV6-1 and J is TRBJ2-5; 7 nucleotides agree with TRBD2. CDR1 MNHNS and CDR2 SASEGT come from the germline V gene. The CDR3 runs 14 residues. V lost 7 bases, J lost 5 bases, and 10 bases stayed unmatched. DNA of the CDR3: TGTGCCAGCATTAATAGCGGGCTTAAGGAGACCCAGTACTTC. This sequence encodes CASINSGLKETQYF.